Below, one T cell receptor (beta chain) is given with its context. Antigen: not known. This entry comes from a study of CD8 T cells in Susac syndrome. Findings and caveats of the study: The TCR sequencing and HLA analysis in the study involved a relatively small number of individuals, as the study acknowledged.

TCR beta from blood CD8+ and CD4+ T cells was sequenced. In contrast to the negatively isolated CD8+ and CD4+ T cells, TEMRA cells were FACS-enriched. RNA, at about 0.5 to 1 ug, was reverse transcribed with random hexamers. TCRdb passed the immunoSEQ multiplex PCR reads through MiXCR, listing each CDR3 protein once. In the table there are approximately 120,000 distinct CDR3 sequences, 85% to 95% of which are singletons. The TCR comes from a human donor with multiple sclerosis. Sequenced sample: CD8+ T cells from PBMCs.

CDR3 DNA: TGTGCCAGCAGCGAAAGAACAGTGTATAATTCACCCCTCCACTTT. Translating it yields CASSERTVYNSPLHF. The chain employs TRBV2 and TRBJ1-6; no clear D. From germline, CDR1 is SNHLY and CDR2 FYNNEI. The CDR3 has 15 amino acids. The germline V and J ends were trimmed by 6 bases and 4 bases, with 13 bases remaining between them.